The next 9 T cell receptor beta chains were all read from a single sample in a study of blood T cell repertoires in COVID-19 (dated by TCRdb to 2018 to 2020). Library creation used the immunoSEQ multiplex PCR assay. TCRdb carries this immuneACCESS record with in-frame sequences only. Its versions omit some clonotypes, under half of them owing to an unresolved V gene in the studies checked, with the rest unexplained. Within this sample are more than 350,000 clones, with more than 70% of them counted one time only. 8.5% to 12% of the sample rests with the top ten. The sample comprised peripheral blood. The receptor source for this set is a woman aged 25 to 45 with COVID-19, enrolled during active disease.

CDR3 residues: CASSKFSGGYEQYF. The CDR3, as DNA: TGTGCCAGCAGCAAGTTCTCTGGGGGGTACGAGCAGTACTTC. The chain couples TRBV3-1 (or the pseudogene TRBV3-2) to TRBJ2-7; a possible D gene is TRBD2 (6 bases). Germline lookup yields CDR1 LGHDT and CDR2 YNNKEL (reference sequence). V lost 5 bases and J 4 bases, leaving 15 bases between the germline ends. The CDR3 consists of 14 residues.

V and J are TRBV20-1 and TRBJ2-1; no clear D. CDR1 DFQATT and CDR2 SNEGSKA come from the germline V gene (reference sequence). The V end was cut by 5 bases, the J end by 6 bases, with 8 bases between. CDR3 length equals 11 residues. The CDR3 sequence is CSAVFRNEQFF. The CDR3 DNA reads as TGCAGTGCTGTTTTCCGCAATGAGCAGTTCTTC.

The DNA of the CDR3 is TGTGCCACCAGCAGAGATGACCGGTGGGGCCTGAGCACAGATACGCAGTATTTT. This sequence encodes CATSRDDRWGLSTDTQYF. The chain employs TRBV15 and TRBJ2-3, with a tentative D call TRBD1 (5 bases). The CDR3 is 18 amino acids. Looked up from germline, CDR1 is LNHNV and CDR2 is YYDKDF (reference sequence). Trimming cost V 0 bases and J 0 bases, with 16 bases left between them.

The V and J genes are TRBV30 and TRBJ2-1; 10 nucleotides align to TRBD2. Losses at the gene ends were 1 base for V and 8 bases for J; bases not matched to a gene: 11. The CDR3 is made up of 16 amino acids. CDR1 and CDR2 from the germline V gene are GTSNPN and SVGIG (reference sequence). This CDR3 reads CAWSETSSGRRDEQFF. The CDR3 DNA is TGTGCCTGGAGTGAGACATCTAGCGGGAGACGCGATGAGCAGTTCTTC.

As to this clone: Compared with germline, one end of the junction differs, possibly owing to a read error. The chain's CDR3 is CASSLAGAYDQYF. CDR3 coding DNA: TGTGCCAGCAGCTTAGCGGGGGCCTACGACCAGTACTTC. This sequence joins TRBV7-9 and TRBJ2-7, with D perhaps TRBD1 (6 bases). This CDR3 contains 13 residues. From germline, CDR1 is SEHNR and CDR2 FQNEAQ (reference sequence). Filled out from reference TRBV7-9 and TRBJ2-7, the complete variable domain reads DTGVSQNPRHKITKRGQNVTFRCDPISEHNRLYWYRQTLGQGPEFLTYFQNEAQLEKSRLLSDRFSAERPKGSFSTLEIQRTEQGDSAMYLCASSLAGAYDQYFGPGTRLTVT.

This chain uses TRBV7-2 with TRBJ1-2, with D possibly being TRBD1 (5 bases). Looked up from germline, CDR1 is SGHTA and CDR2 is FQGNSA. The CDR3 extends over 12 amino acids. Trimming removed 1 base at V and 7 bases at J, with 7 bases between. The CDR3: CASSLVGGGYTF. The CDR3 region has the DNA TGTGCCAGCAGCTTAGTGGGGGGTGGCTACACCTTC.

The gene calls are TRBV4-2 and TRBJ1-1; 8 bases align to TRBD1. Germline V CDR1 and CDR2: LGHNA, YNFKEQ. This CDR3 comprises 18 residues. V was pared by 0 bases and J by 6 bases, with 15 bases of the junction left unmatched. CDR3 residues: CASSQDGQGSVVRAEAFF. The CDR3 bases are TGTGCCAGCAGCCAAGACGGACAGGGATCGGTGGTAAGGGCTGAAGCTTTCTTT.

This chain links TRBV18 with TRBJ2-5; 9 bases are shared with TRBD1. CDR1 is KGHSH, CDR2 LQKENI, per germline. The CDR3 runs 16 residues. V was pared by 6 bases and J by 1 base, with 9 bases of the junction left unmatched. CDR3 bases: TGTGCCAGCTCCCGAGAACAGGGGGCGACCCAAGAGACCCAGTACTTC. This codes for CASSREQGATQETQYF.

The V gene is TRBV18, the J gene TRBJ2-2, with TRBD2 as a possible D gene (5 bases). V lost 0 bases and J 6 bases, leaving 11 bases between the germline ends. The germline CDR1 and CDR2 sequences are KGHSH and LQKENI. The CDR3 extends over 15 amino acids. The CDR3 DNA reads as TGTGCCAGCTCACCACCCGGGGTCCGAGCCGGGGAGCTGTTTTTT. It is translated as CASSPPGVRAGELFF.